This TCR beta chain was sequenced for a study of blood T cells in healthy people across ages. There are 12 residues in the CDR3. V was shortened by 2 bases and J by 8 bases, with 6 bases between the two germline ends. CDR1 and CDR2 from the germline V gene are MNHNY and SVGAGI (reference sequence). With a J-beta primer mix and a sample-barcoded 5' primer, a second PCR ran about 6 to 11 cycles. TCRdb processed the 5' RACE reads anew with MiXCR; each CDR3 protein has one entry. The sample lists more than 500,000 distinct CDR3 sequences; about 28% were seen once. Each sample gave at least 6.5 million isolated PBMCs. This same sample was also taken into another study, of T cells of mothers and their children.

This receptor was obtained from a boy younger than 10 in good health. The gene calls are TRBV6-6 and TRBJ2-2; D not resolved. Sequencing was performed on blood. The CDR3 DNA follows: TGTGCCAGCAGTTACCTGCCGGGGGAGCTGTTTTTT. Protein sequence: CASSYLPGELFF.